The 17 T cell receptor beta chains in this list originate from one sample, sequenced in a study of monozygotic twins with inflammatory bowel disease (dated by TCRdb to between 2018 and 2021). Libraries were built with 5' RACE. The instrument given in TCRdb is Illumina HiSeq 2500. After reprocessing by TCRdb, each CDR3 protein sequence is one entry, and no DNA is given. The table of this sample itemizes 200,000 to 250,000 distinct CDR3 sequences. The ten biggest clones cover 1.5% to 2% of the sample. The sequencing input was blood. The receptors derive from a human donor with ulcerative colitis or Crohn's disease, or a healthy co-twin of an affected twin (not recorded which).

The chain uses TRBV11-3 and TRBJ2-3; TCRdb selects TRBD1, and the lack of DNA leaves this call unchecked. Germline CDR1 and CDR2: SGHNT and YENEEA. The CDR3 is made up of 14 amino acids. The CDR3 sequence is CASSSFGASDTQYF.

The rearrangement links TRBV4-2 to TRBJ1-4; TCRdb calls TRBD1, which cannot be checked without DNA. This CDR3 comprises 16 residues. Germline loops: CDR1 LGHNA, CDR2 YNFKEQ. The chain's CDR3 is CASSPSTGEDDEKLFF.

V and J are TRBV10-3 and TRBJ2-1; TCRdb selects TRBD1, and the lack of DNA leaves this call unchecked. Germline CDR1 reads ENHRY; CDR2 reads SYGVKD. This CDR3 is 12 amino acids long. The chain's CDR3 is CAIGGGYNEQFF.

CDR3 amino acids: CASSSDRGRDEQFF. V and J are TRBV7-2 and TRBJ2-1; there is no DNA to check the TCRdb D call of TRBD1. The CDR3 is 14 residues long. From germline, CDR1 is SGHTA and CDR2 FQGNSA.

The V and J genes are TRBV27 and TRBJ2-7; TCRdb proposes TRBD2, but this gene call is untestable without DNA. CDR1 MNHEY and CDR2 SMNVEV come from the germline V gene (reference sequence). The CDR3 consists of 17 residues. This CDR3 reads CASSLSAPSHGAYEQYF.

The chain has TRBV5-6 and TRBJ1-1; TCRdb's D call, TRBD1, is unchecked because there is no DNA. Per germline, CDR1 SGHDT and CDR2 YYEEEE. The length of the CDR3 is 13 residues. This chain's CDR3 is CASNPGQGRNTFF.

The gene calls are TRBV5-5 and TRBJ1-1; TCRdb's D call of TRBD1 is untestable without DNA. CDR3 length: 15 amino acids. Germline-derived CDR1 and CDR2 are SGHKS and YYEKEE (reference sequence). CDR3 protein: CASSLDHTGAGKAFF.

This sequence joins TRBV4-2 and TRBJ1-4; the TRBD1 assignment by TCRdb is unverifiable without DNA. The CDR3 covers 12 residues. The germline V gene has CDR1 LGHNA and CDR2 YNFKEQ. The CDR3 here is CASSQGGEKLFF.

This chain links TRBV7-9 with TRBJ1-2. CDR1 is SEHNR and CDR2 is FQNEAQ in the germline V gene (reference sequence). There are 12 residues in the CDR3. The CDR3 protein is CASSLGSRGYTF.

The chain uses TRBV19 and TRBJ1-6. Germline V gives CDR1 LNHDA, CDR2 SQIVND (reference sequence). This CDR3 is built from 14 residues. The CDR3 spells CASTLGDLNSPLHF.

The chain has TRBV12-3 or TRBV12-4 and TRBJ1-4; TCRdb's D gene call, TRBD1, goes unchecked for lack of DNA. This CDR3 comprises 16 residues. This CDR3 is CASSSSYGQGVVELFF.

This chain connects TRBV5-1 to TRBJ2-1. The V gene's germline CDR1 is SGHRS and CDR2 YFSETQ. The CDR3 length is 15 residues. CDR3 region: CASSWEKSSYNEQFF.

The chain links TRBV20-1 to TRBJ2-3; as DNA is missing, the TRBD1 call by TCRdb cannot be tested. The CDR3 totals 12 residues. CDR1 is DFQATT and CDR2 is SNEGSKA in the germline V gene (reference sequence). The CDR3 here is CSAQVSGDTQYF.

This chain joins TRBV12-3 or TRBV12-4 and TRBJ1-6; TCRdb selects TRBD1, and the lack of DNA leaves this call unchecked. This CDR3 comprises 15 residues. The CDR3 spells CASSPPGQGDSPLHF.

This chain uses TRBV20-1 with TRBJ2-3; TCRdb outputs TRBD2, but without DNA this stays unchecked. This CDR3 is built from 17 residues. CDR1 is DFQATT, CDR2 SNEGSKA, per germline (reference sequence). This CDR3 reads CSARDVPGTSIWDTQYF.

This chain links TRBV4-2 with TRBJ1-4; without DNA, the TCRdb call of TRBD1 cannot be checked. The CDR3 sequence is 16 residues long. Germline lookup yields CDR1 LGHNA and CDR2 YNFKEQ. The CDR3 reads CASSPGGAGRGEKLFF.

The chain uses TRBV5-6 and TRBJ2-5; the TRBD2 assignment by TCRdb is unverifiable without DNA. The length of the CDR3 is 15 residues. Germline CDR1 reads SGHDT; CDR2 reads YYEEEE. The CDR3 here is CASSHRGGGLETQYF.